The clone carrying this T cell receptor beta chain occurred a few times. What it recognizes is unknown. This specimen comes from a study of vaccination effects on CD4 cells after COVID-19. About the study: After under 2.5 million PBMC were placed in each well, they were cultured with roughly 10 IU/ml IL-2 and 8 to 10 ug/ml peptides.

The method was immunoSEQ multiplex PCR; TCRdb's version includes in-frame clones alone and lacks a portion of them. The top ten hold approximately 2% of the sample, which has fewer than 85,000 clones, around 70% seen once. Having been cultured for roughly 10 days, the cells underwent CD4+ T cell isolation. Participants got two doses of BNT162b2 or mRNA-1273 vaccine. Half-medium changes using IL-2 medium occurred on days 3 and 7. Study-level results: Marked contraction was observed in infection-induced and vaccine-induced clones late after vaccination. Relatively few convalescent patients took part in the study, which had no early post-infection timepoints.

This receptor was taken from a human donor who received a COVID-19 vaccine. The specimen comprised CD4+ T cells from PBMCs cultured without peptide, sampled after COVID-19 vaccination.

This CDR3 reads CASSPRTGPLGYTF. The CDR3 bases are TGTGCCAGCAGTCCGCGGACAGGGCCATTGGGCTACACCTTC. The chain uses TRBV27 and TRBJ1-2; 8 positions agree with TRBD1. The CDR3 spans 14 residues. V was pared by 5 bases and J by 8 bases, with 10 bases of the junction left unmatched. Per the germline V gene, CDR1 is MNHEY and CDR2 is SMNVEV (reference sequence).